These T cell receptor beta chains were read from a single sample in a study of T cells after yellow fever vaccination. Via MiXCR, TCRdb re-called the 5' RACE reads, giving one row per CDR3 protein. Of roughly 28,000 distinct CDR3 sequences listed, approximately 4.9% were seen once; the top ten hold less than 50%. The specimen comprised PBMCs, either bulk or a sorted T-cell subset (CD4+, CD8+, memory, or dextramer-sorted; not recorded which), sampled on the day of the yellow fever booster vaccination. These receptors were obtained from a young man who received the YFV17D yellow fever vaccine. Both conserved end residues are part of each CDR3. D genes are given only for firm matches. Clone size is given for some rows only: seen once, a few or many times, or a class if the clone is expanded.

v_call: TRBV20-1; j_call: TRBJ2-5; clone_size: many; d_call: -; cdr3_nt: TGCAGTGCTAGAGATGGGGACTACCAAGAGACCCAGTACTTC; cdr3_aa: CSARDGDYQETQYF
v_call: TRBV7-9; j_call: TRBJ2-3; clone_size: -; d_call: TRBD1; cdr3_nt: TGTGCCAGCAGCTCCCGTATAATTAGGACAGGGGAGGGTACAGATACGCAGTATTTT; cdr3_aa: CASSSRIIRTGEGTDTQYF
v_call: TRBV5-1; j_call: TRBJ2-5; clone_size: many; d_call: TRBD2; cdr3_nt: TGCGCCAGCAGCTTGGAACCAGCGGGGAACCAAGAGACCCAGTACTTC; cdr3_aa: CASSLEPAGNQETQYF
v_call: TRBV7-6; j_call: TRBJ2-2; clone_size: few; d_call: TRBD2; cdr3_nt: TGTGCCAGCAGCTTAGCCGGGGGGGCCGCGAACACCGGGGAGCTGTTTTTT; cdr3_aa: CASSLAGGAANTGELFF
v_call: TRBV7-2; j_call: TRBJ1-4; clone_size: many; d_call: -; cdr3_nt: TGTGCCAGCAGCTTAGCGAGGGATGAAAAACTGTTTTTT; cdr3_aa: CASSLARDEKLFF
v_call: TRBV4-1; j_call: TRBJ1-2; clone_size: few; d_call: -; cdr3_nt: TGCGCCAGCAGCCAAGCGGGGGGCGACGGCTACACCTTC; cdr3_aa: CASSQAGGDGYTF
v_call: TRBV5-4; j_call: TRBJ1-1; clone_size: -; d_call: -; cdr3_nt: TGTGCCAGCACCTACGGGGGGGCCGCTGAAGCTTTCTTT; cdr3_aa: CASTYGGAAEAFF
v_call: TRBV20-1; j_call: TRBJ2-1; clone_size: few; d_call: -; cdr3_nt: TGCAGTGCTAGAGCCGGCAAGGCGGGGATATACAATGAGCAGTTCTTC; cdr3_aa: CSARAGKAGIYNEQFF
v_call: TRBV29-1; j_call: TRBJ1-2; clone_size: many; d_call: TRBD1; cdr3_nt: TGCAGCGGCACAGGGGCCTCAAGGGGCTACACCTTC; cdr3_aa: CSGTGASRGYTF
v_call: TRBV7-2; j_call: TRBJ2-1; clone_size: -; d_call: -; cdr3_nt: TGTGCCAGCAGCTTTTCGGATTACAATGAGCAGTTCTTC; cdr3_aa: CASSFSDYNEQFF
v_call: TRBV24-1; j_call: TRBJ1-1; clone_size: many; d_call: -; cdr3_nt: TGTGCCACCAGTGATTTGGACCCTTGGAACACTGAAGCTTTCTTT; cdr3_aa: CATSDLDPWNTEAFF
v_call: TRBV27; j_call: TRBJ1-6; clone_size: many; d_call: -; cdr3_nt: TGTGCCACATTGGCGGCTTGGGGGTATAATTCACCCCTCCACTTT; cdr3_aa: CATLAAWGYNSPLHF
v_call: TRBV7-2; j_call: TRBJ2-5; clone_size: many; d_call: TRBD2; cdr3_nt: TGTGCCAGCAGCCCCAGGACTAGCGGGGGGTATGAGACCCAGTACTTC; cdr3_aa: CASSPRTSGGYETQYF
v_call: TRBV9; j_call: TRBJ2-5; clone_size: few; d_call: TRBD1; cdr3_nt: TGTGCCAGCAGCGTAGCAGGGGGCCGGGGGGAGACCCAGTACTTC; cdr3_aa: CASSVAGGRGETQYF
v_call: TRBV4-3; j_call: TRBJ2-1; clone_size: many; d_call: -; cdr3_nt: TGCGCCAGCAGCCAAGATTGGGGGGGCGGTGGGGATGAGCAGTTCTTC; cdr3_aa: CASSQDWGGGGDEQFF
v_call: TRBV4-2; j_call: TRBJ2-5; clone_size: -; d_call: -; cdr3_nt: TGTGCCAGCAGCCGCGAGGGGGGCCAAGAGACCCAGTACTTC; cdr3_aa: CASSREGGQETQYF
v_call: TRBV4-1; j_call: TRBJ2-5; clone_size: many; d_call: TRBD2; cdr3_nt: TGCGCCAGCAGCCCTGGGGGGCGGGGGGGCTTGGAGACCCAGTACTTC; cdr3_aa: CASSPGGRGGLETQYF
v_call: TRBV7-2; j_call: TRBJ2-5; clone_size: many; d_call: -; cdr3_nt: TGTGCCAGCAGCTCCAGCAGGGAGACCCAGTACTTC; cdr3_aa: CASSSSRETQYF
v_call: TRBV4-3; j_call: TRBJ2-3; clone_size: -; d_call: -; cdr3_nt: TGCGCCAGCAGCCAAGGTGCGGTGGGGGCAGATACGCAGTATTTT; cdr3_aa: CASSQGAVGADTQYF
v_call: TRBV7-9; j_call: TRBJ1-2; clone_size: many; d_call: -; cdr3_nt: TGTGCCAGCAGCTTTCCACAGGGACATGGCTACACCTTC; cdr3_aa: CASSFPQGHGYTF
v_call: TRBV7-2; j_call: TRBJ2-3; clone_size: many; d_call: TRBD2; cdr3_nt: TGTGCCAGCAGCTCCGGACTAGTCACAGATACGCAGTATTTT; cdr3_aa: CASSSGLVTDTQYF
v_call: TRBV11-1; j_call: TRBJ2-1; clone_size: many; d_call: TRBD1; cdr3_nt: TGTGCCAGCAGCTTATTGACAGGGGCCTACAATGAGCAGTTCTTC; cdr3_aa: CASSLLTGAYNEQFF
v_call: TRBV6-5; j_call: TRBJ1-5; clone_size: many; d_call: TRBD1; cdr3_nt: TGTGCCAGCAGTCTCACACAACAGGGGACTCAGCCCCAGCATTTT; cdr3_aa: CASSLTQQGTQPQHF
v_call: TRBV6-5; j_call: TRBJ2-5; clone_size: many; d_call: -; cdr3_nt: TGTGCCAGCAGTTATTCCTCCGGAGAAGAGACCCAGTACTTC; cdr3_aa: CASSYSSGEETQYF
v_call: TRBV27; j_call: TRBJ2-2; clone_size: many; d_call: TRBD1; cdr3_nt: TGTGCCAGCAGTACGAGGGACAGCGGAACTAACACCGGGGAGCTGTTTTTT; cdr3_aa: CASSTRDSGTNTGELFF
v_call: TRBV2; j_call: TRBJ2-4; clone_size: few; d_call: TRBD2; cdr3_nt: TGTGCCAGCAGTGATCCCCTACTAGCGGGGAAAGAAAACATTCAGTACTTC; cdr3_aa: CASSDPLLAGKENIQYF